These 19 T cell receptor beta chains originate from one sample sequenced in a study of blood T cells in healthy people across ages. The second PCR ran about 6 to 11 cycles with a sample-barcoded 5' primer and J-beta primers. In TCRdb, the 5' RACE reads were re-called with MiXCR into one record per CDR3 protein. The sample holds hundreds of thousands of distinct CDR3 sequences, around 26% seen once. The sequencing input was blood. These TCRs come from a woman of 80 years or more in good health.

The CDR3 DNA reads TGTGCCAGCAGCCCCGAGGGTGGATATGGCTACACCTTC. This gives the protein CASSPEGGYGYTF. The genes are TRBV6-6 and TRBJ1-2; D ambiguous. Germline assignment: CDR1 MNHNY and CDR2 SVGAGI (reference sequence). V was cut by 6 bases and J by 5 bases, with 13 bases left in between. This CDR3 comprises 13 residues.

A remark on this clonotype: A much larger clone is a single base away; this may be a read error. The chain carries TRBV4-3 and TRBJ2-7, with TRBD2 matching over 8 bases. Trimming at V came to 1 base and at J to 7 bases, leaving 12 bases not matched to a gene. Germline V lookup: CDR1 LGHNA, CDR2 YSLEER. This CDR3 spans 16 amino acids. CDR3 loop: CASSQVSPGLGNEQYF. For the CDR3, the DNA is TGCGCCAGCAGCCAAGTTTCCCCGGGACTAGGCAATGAGCAGTACTTC.

The chain links TRBV7-8 to TRBJ2-7, with D maybe TRBD2 (6 bases). Germline CDR1 reads SGHVS; CDR2 reads FQNEAQ. The CDR3 sequence is 18 residues long. V lost 4 bases, J lost 0 bases, and 22 bases lay in between. Here the CDR3 reads CASSYLTLPGLSSYEQYF. The CDR3 DNA follows: TGTGCCAGCAGCTACCTTACCCTACCGGGACTCAGCTCCTACGAGCAGTACTTC.

The CDR3 DNA reads TGTGCCAGCAGTTACTCCCTCGGGACACCCGATAGCAATCAGCCCCAGCATTTT. This gives the protein CASSYSLGTPDSNQPQHF. The gene calls are TRBV6-2 or TRBV6-3 and TRBJ1-5; TRBD1 might be the D (6 bases). Trimming shortened V by 0 bases and J by 0 bases, and 15 bases separated the two germline ends. Germline CDR1 is MNHEY and CDR2 is SVGEGT. This CDR3 is built from 18 residues.

Turning to this clonotype: A much larger clone sits a single nucleotide away, making a read error possible. The chain carries TRBV5-1 and TRBJ2-3; possibly TRBD1 for D (5 bases). Germline CDR1 is SGHRS and CDR2 is YFSETQ. Trimming shortened V by 1 base and J by 4 bases, and 13 bases separated the two germline ends. This CDR3 region has 15 residues. The CDR3 region has the DNA TGCGCCAGCAGCTTGAGTGGGGCGAGCGCAGATACGCAGTATTTT. Its protein product is CASSLSGASADTQYF.

The chain carries TRBV30 and TRBJ2-3, with D unclear. Germline CDR1 and CDR2: GTSNPN and SVGIG (reference sequence). The CDR3 totals 12 residues. CDR3 loop: CASLDPVEAQYF. CDR3 sequence (DNA): TGTGCTTCCTTAGATCCGGTTGAAGCGCAGTATTTT. The full variable domain, its missing parts supplied by reference TRBV30 and TRBJ2-3, is SQTIHQWPATLVQPVGSPLSLECTVEGTSNPNLYWYRQAAGRGLQLLFYSVGIGQISSEVPQNLSASRPQDRQFILSSKKLLLSDSGFYLCASLDPVEAQYFGPGTRLTVL.

This clonotype was counted at least ten times. The chain links TRBV29-1 to TRBJ1-1, with D tentatively TRBD1 (6 bases). Germline loops: CDR1 SQVTM, CDR2 ANQGSEA. V was trimmed by 8 bases and J by 2 bases, leaving 15 bases between them. CDR3 length: 13 residues. CDR3 sequence reads: CSSIQGSNTEAFF. The CDR3 nucleotides read TGCAGCTCGATACAGGGTAGTAACACTGAAGCTTTCTTT.

This clonotype was found a few times. The V and J genes are TRBV2 and TRBJ2-3; TRBD2 aligns across 10 bases. Germline trimming cut 6 bases from V and 1 base from J; bases unmatched to any gene: 7. The germline CDR1 and CDR2 sequences are SNHLY and FYNNEI. CDR3 length equals 16 residues. CDR3 sequence: CASRPILAGGTDTQYF. The CDR3 DNA reads as TGTGCCAGCAGGCCTATCCTAGCGGGGGGCACAGATACGCAGTATTTT.

This clonotype was counted only a few times. The chain combines TRBV3-1 with TRBJ1-1, with D hard to call. The CDR3 has 12 amino acids. V dropped 10 bases and J dropped 4 bases, with 13 bases sitting between them. Germline CDR1 and CDR2: LGHDT and YNNKEL (reference sequence). This chain's CDR3 is CATQAEGTEAFF. In nucleotides, the CDR3 is TGTGCCACCCAAGCGGAGGGCACTGAAGCTTTCTTT.

There are many counts of this clonotype. V gene TRBV5-5 combines with J gene TRBJ2-1; 11 positions match TRBD2. With 4 bases clipped from V and 4 bases from J, the junction kept 4 bases outside the gene matches. CDR3 length: 15 amino acids. The germline gives CDR1 SGHKS, CDR2 YYEKEE (reference sequence). CDR3 residues: CASSLRLAGYNEQFF. For the CDR3, the DNA is TGTGCCAGCAGCCTCAGACTAGCGGGGTACAATGAGCAGTTCTTC.

The V gene is TRBV20-1, the J gene TRBJ2-4; 9 nucleotides agree with TRBD1. The J call may be incorrect, as the DNA end agrees better with TRBJ2-7. Germline loops: CDR1 DFQATT, CDR2 SNEGSKA (reference sequence). The CDR3 consists of 14 residues. This chain's CDR3 is CSARDRQGVNEQYF. The CDR3 nucleotides are TGCAGTGCTAGAGATCGACAGGGGGTAAACGAGCAGTACTTC.

This clonotype has only a few counts. V gene TRBV7-9 combines with J gene TRBJ2-6; no clear D. Trimming took off 5 bases at V and 4 bases at J, with 15 bases between the two ends. Germline-derived CDR1 and CDR2 are SEHNR and FQNEAQ (reference sequence). The CDR3 runs to 16 residues. The CDR3 DNA reads as TGTGCCAGCAGCCCCGGCCTATTCGCGGGGGCCAACGTCCTGACTTTC. Translation gives CASSPGLFAGANVLTF.

Note on this clonotype: A clone one base away is much larger, so this may be a read error. The rearrangement joins TRBV7-9 to TRBJ1-4, with 7 bases identical to TRBD1. The CDR3 is made up of 15 amino acids. The V gene's germline CDR1 is SEHNR and CDR2 FQNEAQ (reference sequence). The CDR3, as DNA: TGTGCCGGCAGCTTAGAAGGGGGCACTAATGAAAAACTGTTTTTT. Translated: CAGSLEGGTNEKLFF.

Only a few counts were recorded for this clonotype. V gene TRBV20-1 combines with J gene TRBJ1-1; weak D call: TRBD1 (6 bases). The CDR3 is 13 residues long. The V gene lost 6 bases and the J gene lost 5 bases, with 16 bases spanning the gap. The germline V gene has CDR1 DFQATT and CDR2 SNEGSKA (reference sequence). The CDR3 reads CSAEQGYRTEAFF. CDR3 nucleotides: TGCAGTGCCGAACAGGGTTATCGAACTGAAGCTTTCTTT.

In the case of this clonotype: Just one base apart from a much larger clone, this may be a read error. The rearrangement links TRBV20-1 to TRBJ2-3; TRBD2 matches at 8 bases. V was clipped by 6 bases and J by 4 bases; unmatched bases: 12. The length of the CDR3 is 15 residues. Germline V CDR1 and CDR2: DFQATT, SNEGSKA (reference sequence). Here the CDR3 reads CSARRASGFADTQYF. CDR3 DNA: TGCAGTGCCAGGCGGGCTAGCGGGTTCGCAGATACGCAGTATTTT.

In the case of this clonotype: One junction end disagrees with the germline gene, perhaps due to a read error. This chain uses TRBV12-3 or TRBV12-4 with TRBJ2-3; 10 nucleotides agree with TRBD2. The CDR3 is 18 residues long. In DNA form, the CDR3 reads TGTGCCAGCAGTTTAGCTACCCTAGCGGGGGAAGTGACAGGTACGCAGTATTTT. The encoded protein is CASSLATLAGEVTGTQYF.

CDR3 sequence reads: CASTPLGLGSYNEQFF. CDR3 sequence (DNA): TGTGCCAGCACCCCTCTTGGACTGGGCTCCTACAATGAGCAGTTCTTC. This rearrangement joins TRBV12-3 or TRBV12-4 to TRBJ2-1; D possibly corresponds to TRBD2 (5 bases). Deletions cut 7 bases from V and 0 bases from J, with 16 bases between. The CDR3 is 16 amino acids.

This clonotype was seen more than once but under ten times. V usage is TRBV11-2 and J usage is TRBJ2-5, with 11 bases identical to TRBD2. V was pared by 4 bases and J by 5 bases, with 3 bases of the junction left unmatched. This CDR3 has 14 amino acids. Germline V gene sequence: CDR1 SGHAT, CDR2 FQNNGV. The CDR3 region is CASSSTSGVETQYF. The CDR3 coding sequence is TGTGCCAGCAGCTCGACTAGCGGGGTCGAGACCCAGTACTTC.

This clonotype was counted between two and nine times. The chain employs TRBV4-1 and TRBJ1-2; 7 bases agree with TRBD1. V trimming: 0 bases; J trimming: 1 base; junction bases outside the gene matches: 5. Germline CDR1 is MGHRA and CDR2 is YSYEKL. CDR3 size: 16 residues. CDR3 loop: CASSQDRSGGNYGYTF. DNA of the CDR3: TGCGCCAGCAGCCAAGATCGGTCAGGGGGTAACTATGGCTACACCTTC.